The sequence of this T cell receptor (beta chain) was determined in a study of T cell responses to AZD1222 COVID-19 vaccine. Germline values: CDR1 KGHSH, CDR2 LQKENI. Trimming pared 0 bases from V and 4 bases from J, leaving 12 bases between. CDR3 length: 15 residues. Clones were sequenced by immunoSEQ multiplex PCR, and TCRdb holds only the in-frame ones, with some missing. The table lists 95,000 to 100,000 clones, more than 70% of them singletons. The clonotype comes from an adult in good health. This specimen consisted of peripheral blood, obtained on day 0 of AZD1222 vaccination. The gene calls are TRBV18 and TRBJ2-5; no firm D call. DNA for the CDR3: TGTGCCAGCTCACCACCGGTTGGGCCCCGAGAGACCCAGTACTTC. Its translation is CASSPPVGPRETQYF.